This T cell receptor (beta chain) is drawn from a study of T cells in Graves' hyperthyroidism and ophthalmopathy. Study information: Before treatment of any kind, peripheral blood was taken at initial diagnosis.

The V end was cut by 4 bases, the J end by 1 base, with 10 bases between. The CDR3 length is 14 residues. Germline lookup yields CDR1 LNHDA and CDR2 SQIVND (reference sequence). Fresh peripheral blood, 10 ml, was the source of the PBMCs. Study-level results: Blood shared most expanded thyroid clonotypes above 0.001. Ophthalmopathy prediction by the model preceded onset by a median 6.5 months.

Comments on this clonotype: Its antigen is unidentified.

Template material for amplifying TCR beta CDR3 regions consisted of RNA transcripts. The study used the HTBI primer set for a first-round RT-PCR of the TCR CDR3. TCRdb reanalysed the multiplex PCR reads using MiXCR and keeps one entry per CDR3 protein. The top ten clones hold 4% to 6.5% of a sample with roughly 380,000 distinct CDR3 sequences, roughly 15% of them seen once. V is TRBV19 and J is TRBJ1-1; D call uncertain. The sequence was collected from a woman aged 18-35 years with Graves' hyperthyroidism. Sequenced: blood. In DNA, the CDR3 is TGTGCCAGTAGTAGATCGGTTCAGAACACTGAAGCTTTCTTT. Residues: CASSRSVQNTEAFF.